The clone carrying this T cell receptor beta chain was found a few times. Its antigen is currently unknown. The sample is drawn from a study of blood T cells in healthy people across ages. Whole-study results and caveats: Underestimates were what the diversity estimates from one million T cells were considered to be. Per million T cells, the diversity of TCR beta decreased roughly linearly as age advanced.

A second roughly 6 to 11 cycle PCR used barcoded and J-beta primers. Using its own MiXCR run on the 5' RACE reads, TCRdb lists one record per CDR3 protein. The repertoire holds 800,000 to 1,000,000 distinct CDR3 sequences, with around 49% as singletons. Ten milliliters of peripheral blood were drawn from each donor. From germline, CDR1 is DFQATT and CDR2 SNEGSKA (reference sequence). CDR3 length: 15 amino acids. Unmatched junction bases numbered 5, after V lost 0 bases and J lost 7 bases. J is TRBJ1-4 and V is TRBV20-1; 10 bases fit TRBD1. The TCR comes from a young man in good health. The specimen sequenced was blood. The CDR3 nucleotides are TGCAGTGCTAGAGATCGGTGGGACAGGGGTGAAAAACTGTTTTTT. Translating gives CSARDRWDRGEKLFF.